The present T cell receptor (beta chain) was sequenced within a study of regulatory T cells in long-lasting Graves disease. Whole-study context: Less than 3 months of antithyroid drugs had been taken by newly diagnosed Graves' patients.

Time point described: newly diagnosed GD, antithyroid drugs for less than 3 months. Following extraction of RNA from PBMCs, that RNA was used to make the TCR library. Many counts were recorded for this clonotype. The antigen is not known. The CDR3 extends over 15 amino acids. J lost 4 bases, V lost 4 bases, and 3 bases had no gene match. With iRepertoire HTBI primers and Arm-PCR of CDR3 regions, TCR beta libraries were built. TCRdb redid the calling of the multiplex PCR reads with MiXCR, one entry per CDR3 protein. This table holds about 440,000 distinct CDR3 sequences, about 16% found once. General observations from the study: Persistent disease showed a preference for TRBV28, TRBJ1-2 and TRBJ2-5.

These records were also assigned to another study, of T cells in Graves' hyperthyroidism and ophthalmopathy. That paper adds: If no ophthalmopathy progression occurred within 18 months, Graves' hyperthyroidism was stable. Those patients with uncontrolled infection, other autoimmune disease, pregnancy or lactation were excluded.

V and J are TRBV12-3 or TRBV12-4 and TRBJ2-1; TRBD1 aligns across 11 bases. This specimen was peripheral blood mononuclear cells (PBMCs), taken at new diagnosis, from a patient treated with antithyroid drugs. The sequence was obtained from a woman younger than 30 with Graves disease. This CDR3 is CASSSGTGGYNEQFF. In DNA form, the CDR3 reads TGTGCCAGCAGTTCCGGGACAGGGGGATACAATGAGCAGTTCTTC.